This TCR beta chain came from a study of T cells after yellow fever vaccination. The study's findings and limits: Only a small proportion of the clonotypes turned up in both the CD4 and the CD8 compartments, likely arising from convergent recombination. Contamination of FACS-sorted repertoires by abundant clonotypes from the bulk population could occur.

J gave up 0 bases and V 4 bases, and 10 bases lay outside the gene matches. Germline V gives CDR1 SQVTM, CDR2 ANQGSEA. The CDR3 has 16 residues. The table lists this clonotype with a few counts. Antigen: not known. A process of 5'RACE template switching, which added a universal primer site and UMIs, was used to make TCR cDNA. TCRdb used MiXCR to reprocess the 5' RACE reads, holding one entry per CDR3 protein. The sample has around 65,000 distinct CDR3 sequences; 4.5% to 7.5% are singletons. The sequencing used CD4+ T cells sorted from PBMCs, collected about 2 weeks after the first yellow fever vaccination. The chain has TRBV29-1 and TRBJ2-7; 9 bases fit TRBD1. This receptor was obtained from a young man who received the YFV17D yellow fever vaccine. The CDR3 sequence: CSVVIWGTGSSYEQYF. CDR3 bases: TGCAGCGTTGTAATCTGGGGGACAGGGAGCTCCTACGAGCAGTACTTC.